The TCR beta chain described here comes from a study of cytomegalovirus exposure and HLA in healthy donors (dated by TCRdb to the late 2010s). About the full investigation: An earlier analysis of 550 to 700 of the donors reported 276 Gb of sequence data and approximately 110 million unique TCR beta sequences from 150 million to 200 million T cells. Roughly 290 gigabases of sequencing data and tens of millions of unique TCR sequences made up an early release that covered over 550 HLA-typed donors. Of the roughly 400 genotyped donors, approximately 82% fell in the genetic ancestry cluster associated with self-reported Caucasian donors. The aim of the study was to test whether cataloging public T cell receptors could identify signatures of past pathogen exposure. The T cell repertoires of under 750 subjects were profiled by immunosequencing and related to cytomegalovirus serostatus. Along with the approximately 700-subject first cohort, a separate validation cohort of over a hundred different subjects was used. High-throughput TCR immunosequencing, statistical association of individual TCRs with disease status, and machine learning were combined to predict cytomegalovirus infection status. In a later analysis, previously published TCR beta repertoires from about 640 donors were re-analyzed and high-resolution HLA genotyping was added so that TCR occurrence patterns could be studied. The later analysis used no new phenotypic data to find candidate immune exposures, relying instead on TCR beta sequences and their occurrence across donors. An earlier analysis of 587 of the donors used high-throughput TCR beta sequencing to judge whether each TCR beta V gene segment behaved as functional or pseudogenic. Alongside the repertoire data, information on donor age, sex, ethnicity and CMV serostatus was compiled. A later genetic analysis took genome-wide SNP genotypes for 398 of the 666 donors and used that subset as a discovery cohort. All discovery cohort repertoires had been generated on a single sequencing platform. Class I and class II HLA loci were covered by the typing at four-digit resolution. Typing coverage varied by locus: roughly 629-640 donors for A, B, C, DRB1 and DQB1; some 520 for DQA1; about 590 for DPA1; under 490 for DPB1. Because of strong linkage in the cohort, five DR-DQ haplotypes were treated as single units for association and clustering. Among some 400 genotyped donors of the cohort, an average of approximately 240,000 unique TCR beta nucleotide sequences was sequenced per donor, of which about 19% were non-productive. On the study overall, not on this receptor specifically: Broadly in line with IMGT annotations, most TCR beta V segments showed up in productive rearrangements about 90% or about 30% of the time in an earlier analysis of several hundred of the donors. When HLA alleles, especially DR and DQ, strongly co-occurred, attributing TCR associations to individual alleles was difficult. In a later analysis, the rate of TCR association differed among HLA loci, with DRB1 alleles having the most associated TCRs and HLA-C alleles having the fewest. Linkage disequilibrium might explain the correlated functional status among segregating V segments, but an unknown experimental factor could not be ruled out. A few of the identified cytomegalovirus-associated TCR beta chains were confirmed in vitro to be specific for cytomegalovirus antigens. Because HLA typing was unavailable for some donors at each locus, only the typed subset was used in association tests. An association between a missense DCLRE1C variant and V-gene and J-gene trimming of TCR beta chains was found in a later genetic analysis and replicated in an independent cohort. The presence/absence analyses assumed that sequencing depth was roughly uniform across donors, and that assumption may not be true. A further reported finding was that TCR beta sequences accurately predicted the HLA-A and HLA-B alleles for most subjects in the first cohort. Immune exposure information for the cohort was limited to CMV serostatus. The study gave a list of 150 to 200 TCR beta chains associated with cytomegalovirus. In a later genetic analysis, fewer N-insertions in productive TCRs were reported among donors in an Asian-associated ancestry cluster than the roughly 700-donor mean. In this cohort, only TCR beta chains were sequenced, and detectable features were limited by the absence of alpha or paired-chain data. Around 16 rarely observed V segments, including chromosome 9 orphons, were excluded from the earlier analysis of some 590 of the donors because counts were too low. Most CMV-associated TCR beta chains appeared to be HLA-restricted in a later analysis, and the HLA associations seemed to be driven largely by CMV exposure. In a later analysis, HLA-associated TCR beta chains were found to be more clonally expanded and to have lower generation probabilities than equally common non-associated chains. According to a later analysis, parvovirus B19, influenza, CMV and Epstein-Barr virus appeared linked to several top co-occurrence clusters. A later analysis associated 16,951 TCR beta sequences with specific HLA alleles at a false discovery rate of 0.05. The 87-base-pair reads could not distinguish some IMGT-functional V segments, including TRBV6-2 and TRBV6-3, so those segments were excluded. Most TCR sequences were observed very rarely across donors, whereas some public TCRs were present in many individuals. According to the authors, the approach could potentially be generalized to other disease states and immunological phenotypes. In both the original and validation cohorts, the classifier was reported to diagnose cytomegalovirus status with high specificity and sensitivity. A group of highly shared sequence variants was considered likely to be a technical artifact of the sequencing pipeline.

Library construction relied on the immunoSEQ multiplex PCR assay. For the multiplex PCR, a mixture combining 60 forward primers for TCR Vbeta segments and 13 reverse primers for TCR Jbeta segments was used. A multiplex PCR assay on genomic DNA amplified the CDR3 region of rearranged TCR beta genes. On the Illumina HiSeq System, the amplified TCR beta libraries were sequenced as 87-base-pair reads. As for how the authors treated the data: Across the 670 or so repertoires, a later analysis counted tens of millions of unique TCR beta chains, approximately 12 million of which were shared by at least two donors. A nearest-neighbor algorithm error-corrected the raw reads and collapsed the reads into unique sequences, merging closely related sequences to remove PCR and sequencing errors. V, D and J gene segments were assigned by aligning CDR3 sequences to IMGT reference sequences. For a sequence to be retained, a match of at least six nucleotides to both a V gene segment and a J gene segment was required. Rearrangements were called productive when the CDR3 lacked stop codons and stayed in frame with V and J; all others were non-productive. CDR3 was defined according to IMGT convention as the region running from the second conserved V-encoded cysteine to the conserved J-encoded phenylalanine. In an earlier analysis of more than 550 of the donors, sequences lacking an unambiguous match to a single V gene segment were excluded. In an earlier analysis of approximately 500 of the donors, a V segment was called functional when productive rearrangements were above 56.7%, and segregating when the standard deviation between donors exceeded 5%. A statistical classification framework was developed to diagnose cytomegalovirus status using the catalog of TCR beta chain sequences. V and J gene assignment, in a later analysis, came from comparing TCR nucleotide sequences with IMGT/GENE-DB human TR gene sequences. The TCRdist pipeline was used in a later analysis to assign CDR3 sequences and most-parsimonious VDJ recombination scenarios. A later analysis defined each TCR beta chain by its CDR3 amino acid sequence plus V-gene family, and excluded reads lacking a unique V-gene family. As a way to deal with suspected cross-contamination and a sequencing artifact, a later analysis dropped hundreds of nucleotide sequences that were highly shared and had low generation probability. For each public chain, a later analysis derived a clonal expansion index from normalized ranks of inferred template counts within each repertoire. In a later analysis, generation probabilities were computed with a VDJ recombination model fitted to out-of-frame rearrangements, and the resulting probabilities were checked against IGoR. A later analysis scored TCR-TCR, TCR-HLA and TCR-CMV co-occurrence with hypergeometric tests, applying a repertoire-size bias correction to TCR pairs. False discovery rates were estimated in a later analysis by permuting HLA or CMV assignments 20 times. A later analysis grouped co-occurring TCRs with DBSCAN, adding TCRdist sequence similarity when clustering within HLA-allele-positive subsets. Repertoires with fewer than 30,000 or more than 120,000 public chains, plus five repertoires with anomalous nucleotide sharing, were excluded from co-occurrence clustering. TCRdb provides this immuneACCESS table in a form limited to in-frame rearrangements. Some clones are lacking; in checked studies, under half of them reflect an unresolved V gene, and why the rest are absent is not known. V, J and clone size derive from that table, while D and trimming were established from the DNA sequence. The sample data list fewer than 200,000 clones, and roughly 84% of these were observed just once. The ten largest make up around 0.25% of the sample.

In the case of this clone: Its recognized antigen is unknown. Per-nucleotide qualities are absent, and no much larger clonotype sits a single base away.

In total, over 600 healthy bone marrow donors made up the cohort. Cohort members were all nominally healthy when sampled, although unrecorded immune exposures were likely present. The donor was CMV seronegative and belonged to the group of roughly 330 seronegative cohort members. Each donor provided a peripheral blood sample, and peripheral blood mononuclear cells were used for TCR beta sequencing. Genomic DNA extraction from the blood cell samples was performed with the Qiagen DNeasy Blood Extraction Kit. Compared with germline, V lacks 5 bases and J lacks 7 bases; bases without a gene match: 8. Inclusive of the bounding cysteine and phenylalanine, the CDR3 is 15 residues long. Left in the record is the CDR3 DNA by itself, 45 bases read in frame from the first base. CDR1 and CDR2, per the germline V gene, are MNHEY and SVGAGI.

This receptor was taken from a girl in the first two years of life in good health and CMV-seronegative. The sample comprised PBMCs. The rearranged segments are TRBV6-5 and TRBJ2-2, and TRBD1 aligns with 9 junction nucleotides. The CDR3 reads CASSRDRVNGGELFF. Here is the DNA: TGTGCCAGCAGTCGGGACAGGGTTAATGGCGGGGAGCTGTTTTTT.